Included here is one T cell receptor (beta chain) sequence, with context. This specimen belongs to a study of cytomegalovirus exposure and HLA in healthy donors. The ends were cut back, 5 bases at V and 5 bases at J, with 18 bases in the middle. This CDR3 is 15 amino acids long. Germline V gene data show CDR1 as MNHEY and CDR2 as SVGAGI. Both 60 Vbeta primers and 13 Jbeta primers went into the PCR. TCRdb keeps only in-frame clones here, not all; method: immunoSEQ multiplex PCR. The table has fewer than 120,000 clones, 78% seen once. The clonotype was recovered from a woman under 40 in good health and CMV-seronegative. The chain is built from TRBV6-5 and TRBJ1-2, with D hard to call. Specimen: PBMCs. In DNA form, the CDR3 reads TGTGCCAGCAGTCCGGACGGGAGACCGGGGTATGGCTACACCTTC. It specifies CASSPDGRPGYGYTF.